The following is a TCR beta chain sequence with its context. The table came from immunoSEQ multiplex PCR; TCRdb's copy has only in-frame clones and leaves some out. The sample carries 180,000 or so clones, roughly 86% recorded once. The source of the sample is a study of blood T cell repertoires in COVID-19. At the level of the study: Whether acute or convalescent, the COVID-19 samples came from the United States, Italy and Spain. T cells, B-cell-depleted T cells, or PBMCs supplied cDNA or gDNA.

V shed 6 bases and J shed 7 bases, with 9 bases lying between them. This CDR3 is 12 amino acids long. V usage is TRBV12-3 or TRBV12-4 and J usage is TRBJ2-2; possible D gene TRBD2, 6 bases. Sample: peripheral blood. This clonotype originated in a young man with acute or convalescent COVID-19. Here the CDR3 DNA reads TGTGCCAGCAGGGGGGGATACGGGGAGCTGTTTTTT. Residues: CASRGGYGELFF.